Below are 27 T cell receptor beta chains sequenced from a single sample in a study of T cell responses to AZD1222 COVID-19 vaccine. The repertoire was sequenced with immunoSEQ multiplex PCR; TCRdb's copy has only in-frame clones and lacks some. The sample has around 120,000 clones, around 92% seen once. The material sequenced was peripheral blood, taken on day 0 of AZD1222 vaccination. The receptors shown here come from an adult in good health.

CDR3 in amino acids: CASSVVAGSTDTQYF. The CDR3 DNA reads TGTGCCAGCAGCGTCGTAGCGGGAAGCACAGATACGCAGTATTTT. V gene TRBV9 combines with J gene TRBJ2-3; 8 bases are a match to TRBD2. Germline V CDR1 and CDR2: SGDLS, YYNGEE. CDR3 size: 15 residues. With V trimmed by 2 bases and J by 0 bases, 2 bases remained unmatched.

The CDR3 sequence is CASSFGTSAYEQYF. The CDR3 nucleotides are TGTGCCAGCAGTTTCGGGACTAGCGCCTACGAGCAGTACTTC. The chain employs TRBV6-2 or TRBV6-3 and TRBJ2-7, with 10 bases matching TRBD2. With V trimmed by 4 bases and J by 2 bases, 2 bases remained unmatched. CDR3 length equals 14 residues. CDR1 is MNHEY, CDR2 SVGEGT, per germline.

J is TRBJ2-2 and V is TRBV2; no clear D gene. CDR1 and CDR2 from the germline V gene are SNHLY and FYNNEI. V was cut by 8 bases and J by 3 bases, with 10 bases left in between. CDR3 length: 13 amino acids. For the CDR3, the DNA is TGTGCCAGCGGACCAGCCTACACCGGGGAGCTGTTTTTT. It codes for CASGPAYTGELFF. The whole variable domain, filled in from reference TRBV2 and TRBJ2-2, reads EPEVTQTPSHQVTQMGQEVILRCVPISNHLYFYWYRQILGQKVEFLVSFYNNEISEKSEIFDDQFSVERPDGSNFTLKIRSTKLEDSAMYFCASGPAYTGELFFGEGSRLTVL.

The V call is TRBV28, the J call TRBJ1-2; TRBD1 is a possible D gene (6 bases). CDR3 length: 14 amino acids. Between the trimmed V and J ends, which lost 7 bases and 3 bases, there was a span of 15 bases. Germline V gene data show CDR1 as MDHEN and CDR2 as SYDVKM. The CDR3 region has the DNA TGTGCCAGCATCCATAGGGGGGCGGACTATGGCTACACCTTC. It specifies CASIHRGADYGYTF.

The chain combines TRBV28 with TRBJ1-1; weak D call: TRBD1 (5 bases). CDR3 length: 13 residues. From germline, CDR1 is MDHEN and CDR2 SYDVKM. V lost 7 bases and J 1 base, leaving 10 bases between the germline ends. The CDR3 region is CASKDGGNTEAFF. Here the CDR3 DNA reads TGTGCCAGCAAAGACGGGGGGAACACTGAAGCTTTCTTT.

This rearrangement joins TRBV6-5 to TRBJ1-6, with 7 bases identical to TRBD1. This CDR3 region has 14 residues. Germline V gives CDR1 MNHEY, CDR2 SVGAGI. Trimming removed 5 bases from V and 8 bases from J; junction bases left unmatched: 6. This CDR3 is CASSPGTDDSPLHF. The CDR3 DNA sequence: TGTGCCAGCAGTCCCGGGACAGATGATTCACCCCTCCACTTT.

CDR3 DNA: TGTGCCAGCAGCCGACCCGGCCAAGAGACCCAGTACTTC. This codes for CASSRPGQETQYF. The rearrangement links TRBV27 to TRBJ2-5, with D unresolved. The CDR3 runs to 13 residues. Germline V lookup: CDR1 MNHEY, CDR2 SMNVEV (reference sequence). Trimming took off 6 bases at V and 1 base at J, with 9 bases between the two ends.

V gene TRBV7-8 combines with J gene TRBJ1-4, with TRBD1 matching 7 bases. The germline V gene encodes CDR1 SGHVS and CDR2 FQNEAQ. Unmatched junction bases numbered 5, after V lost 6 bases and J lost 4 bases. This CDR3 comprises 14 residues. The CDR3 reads CASSPGGNNEKLFF. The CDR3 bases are TGTGCCAGCAGTCCAGGGGGTAATAATGAAAAACTGTTTTTT.

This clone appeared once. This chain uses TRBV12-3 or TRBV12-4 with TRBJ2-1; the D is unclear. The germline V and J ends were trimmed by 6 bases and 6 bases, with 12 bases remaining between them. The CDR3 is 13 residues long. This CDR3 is CASSVWGFNEQFF. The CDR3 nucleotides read TGTGCCAGCAGCGTCTGGGGATTCAATGAGCAGTTCTTC.

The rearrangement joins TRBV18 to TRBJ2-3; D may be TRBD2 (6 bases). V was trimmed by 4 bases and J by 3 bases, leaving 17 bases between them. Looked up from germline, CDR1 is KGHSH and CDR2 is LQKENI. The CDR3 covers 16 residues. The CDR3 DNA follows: TGTGCCAGCTCACTGGAGGGGAAATACGCTACAGATACGCAGTATTTT. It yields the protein CASSLEGKYATDTQYF.

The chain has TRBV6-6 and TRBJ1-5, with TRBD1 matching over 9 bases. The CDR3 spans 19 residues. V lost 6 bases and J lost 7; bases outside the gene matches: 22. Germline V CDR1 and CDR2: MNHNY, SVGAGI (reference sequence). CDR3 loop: CASSRTPDRGLLGGQPQHF. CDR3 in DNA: TGTGCCAGCAGCCGAACCCCGGACAGGGGCCTCCTCGGGGGACAGCCCCAGCATTTT.

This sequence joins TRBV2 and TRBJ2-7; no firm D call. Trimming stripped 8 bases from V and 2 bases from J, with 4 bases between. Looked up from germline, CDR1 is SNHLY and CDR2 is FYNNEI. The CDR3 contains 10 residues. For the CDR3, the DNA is TGTGCCAGCGTAGCCTACGAGCAGTACTTC. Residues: CASVAYEQYF.

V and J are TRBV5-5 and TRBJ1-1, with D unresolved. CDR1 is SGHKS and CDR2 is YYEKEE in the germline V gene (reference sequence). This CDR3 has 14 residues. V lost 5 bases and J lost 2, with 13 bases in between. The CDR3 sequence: CASRRTTTNTEAFF. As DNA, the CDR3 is TGTGCCAGCAGACGGACGACAACCAACACTGAAGCTTTCTTT.

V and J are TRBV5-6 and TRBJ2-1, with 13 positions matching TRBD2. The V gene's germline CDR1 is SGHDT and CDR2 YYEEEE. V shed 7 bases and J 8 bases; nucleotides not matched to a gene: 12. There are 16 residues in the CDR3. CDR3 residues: CASGIGLAGVGHEQFF. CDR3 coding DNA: TGTGCCAGCGGAATCGGACTAGCGGGAGTAGGGCATGAGCAGTTCTTC.

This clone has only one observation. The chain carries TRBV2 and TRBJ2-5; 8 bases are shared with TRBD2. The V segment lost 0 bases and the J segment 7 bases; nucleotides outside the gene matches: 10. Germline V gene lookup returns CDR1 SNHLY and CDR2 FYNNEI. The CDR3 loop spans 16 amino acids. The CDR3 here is CASSEALEGAGGTQYF. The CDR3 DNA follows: TGTGCCAGCAGTGAAGCGCTTGAGGGCGCGGGGGGGACCCAGTACTTC.

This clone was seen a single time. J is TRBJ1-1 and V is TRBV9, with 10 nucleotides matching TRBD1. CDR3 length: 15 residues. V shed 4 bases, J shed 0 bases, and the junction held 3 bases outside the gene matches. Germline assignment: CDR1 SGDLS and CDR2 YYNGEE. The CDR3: CASSRDRGMNTEAFF. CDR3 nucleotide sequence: TGTGCCAGCAGCCGGGACAGGGGTATGAACACTGAAGCTTTCTTT.

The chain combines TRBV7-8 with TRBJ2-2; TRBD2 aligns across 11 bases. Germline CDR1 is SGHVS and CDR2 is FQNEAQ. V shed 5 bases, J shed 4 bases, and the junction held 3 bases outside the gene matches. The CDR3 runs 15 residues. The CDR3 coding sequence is TGTGCCAGCAGCAATAGCGGGGGGGCCACCGGGGAGCTGTTTTTT. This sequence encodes CASSNSGGATGELFF.

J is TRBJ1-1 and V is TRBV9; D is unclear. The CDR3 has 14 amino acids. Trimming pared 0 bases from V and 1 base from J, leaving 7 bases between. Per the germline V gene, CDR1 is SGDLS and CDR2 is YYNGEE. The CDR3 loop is CASSVGGQNTEAFF. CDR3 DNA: TGTGCCAGCAGCGTAGGAGGGCAGAACACTGAAGCTTTCTTT.

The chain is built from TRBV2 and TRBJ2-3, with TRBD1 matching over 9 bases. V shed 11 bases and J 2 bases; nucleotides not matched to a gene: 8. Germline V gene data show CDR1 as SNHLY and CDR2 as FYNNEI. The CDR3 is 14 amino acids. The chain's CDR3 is CAPDRDRVTDTQYF. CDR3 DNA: TGTGCCCCGGACCGGGACAGGGTCACAGATACGCAGTATTTT. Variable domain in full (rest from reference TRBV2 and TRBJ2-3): EPEVTQTPSHQVTQMGQEVILRCVPISNHLYFYWYRQILGQKVEFLVSFYNNEISEKSEIFDDQFSVERPDGSNFTLKIRSTKLEDSAMYFCAPDRDRVTDTQYFGPGTRLTVL.

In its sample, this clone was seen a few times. The CDR3 region is CASSPPDRLTDTQYF. As DNA, the CDR3 is TGTGCCAGCAGTCCCCCAGACAGGCTCACAGATACGCAGTATTTT. The V and J genes are TRBV28 and TRBJ2-3; a weak D match, TRBD1 (6 bases). This CDR3 has 15 residues. Trimming removed 5 bases from V and 2 bases from J, with 14 bases in between. Per germline, CDR1 MDHEN and CDR2 SYDVKM.

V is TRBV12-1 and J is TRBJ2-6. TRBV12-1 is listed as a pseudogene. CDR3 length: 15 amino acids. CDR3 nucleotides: TGTGCCAGCAGCTTTGCTTCCTCTGGGGCCAACGTCCTGACTTTC. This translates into CASSFASSGANVLTF.

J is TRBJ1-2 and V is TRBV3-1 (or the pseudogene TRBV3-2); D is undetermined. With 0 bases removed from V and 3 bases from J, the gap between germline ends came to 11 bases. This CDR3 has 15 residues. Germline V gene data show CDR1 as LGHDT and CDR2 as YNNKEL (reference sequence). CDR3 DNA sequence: TGTGCCAGCAGCCAAGATCTAAATCCCTACTATGGCTACACCTTC. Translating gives CASSQDLNPYYGYTF.

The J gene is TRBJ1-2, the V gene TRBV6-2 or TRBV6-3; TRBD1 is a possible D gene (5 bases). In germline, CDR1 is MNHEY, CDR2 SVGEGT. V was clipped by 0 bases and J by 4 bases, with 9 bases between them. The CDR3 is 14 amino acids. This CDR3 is CASSYSGPSYGYTF. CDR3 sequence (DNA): TGTGCCAGCAGTTACTCGGGGCCTTCCTATGGCTACACCTTC.

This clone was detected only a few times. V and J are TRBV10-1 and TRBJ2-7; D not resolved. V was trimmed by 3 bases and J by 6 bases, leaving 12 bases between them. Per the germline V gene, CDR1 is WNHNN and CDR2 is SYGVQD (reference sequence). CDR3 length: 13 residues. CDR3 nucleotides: TGCGCCAGCAGTGATGGTTTGGGGTCCGAGCAGTACTTC. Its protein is CASSDGLGSEQYF.

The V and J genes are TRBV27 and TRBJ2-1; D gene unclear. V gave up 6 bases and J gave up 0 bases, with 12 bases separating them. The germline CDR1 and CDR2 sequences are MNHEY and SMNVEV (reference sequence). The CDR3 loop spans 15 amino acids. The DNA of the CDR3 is TGTGCCAGCAGCCCGCATGCGAGCTCCTACAATGAGCAGTTCTTC. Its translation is CASSPHASSYNEQFF.

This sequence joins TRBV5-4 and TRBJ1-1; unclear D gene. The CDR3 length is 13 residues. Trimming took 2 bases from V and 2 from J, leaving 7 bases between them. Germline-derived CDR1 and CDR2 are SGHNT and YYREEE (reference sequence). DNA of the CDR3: TGTGCCAGCAGCTTCGGTACCAACACTGAAGCTTTCTTT. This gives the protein CASSFGTNTEAFF.

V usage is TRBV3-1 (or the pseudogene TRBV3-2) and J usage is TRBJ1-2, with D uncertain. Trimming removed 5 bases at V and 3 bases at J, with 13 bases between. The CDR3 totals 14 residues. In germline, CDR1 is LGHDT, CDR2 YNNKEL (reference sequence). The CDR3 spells CASSTMRRDYGYTF. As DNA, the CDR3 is TGTGCCAGCAGCACGATGAGGAGGGACTATGGCTACACCTTC.